This record concerns one TCR beta chain sequence. This sample is drawn from a study of blood T cell repertoires in COVID-19. The overall study: PBMCs, B-cell-depleted T cells, or T cells were the source of the cDNA or gDNA that made up the material.

The data were produced by immunoSEQ multiplex PCR, yet TCRdb's version contains in-frame clones alone and is incomplete. The sample shows about 180,000 clones, roughly 82% of them seen only once. Trimming at V came to 2 bases and at J to 2 bases, leaving 4 bases not matched to a gene. Germline V CDR1 and CDR2: MNHEY, SVGAGI. The CDR3 has 16 amino acids. This rearrangement joins TRBV6-5 to TRBJ1-3, with 9 bases fitting TRBD1. The clonotype comes from a man aged 50-60 years who had recovered from COVID-19. Sequencing input: PBMCs or T cells enriched from blood (not recorded which). Here the CDR3 reads CASSYQGQGPGNTIYF. Here the CDR3 DNA reads TGTGCCAGCAGTTACCAAGGACAGGGGCCTGGAAACACCATATATTTT.